Presented here are 8 T cell receptor beta chains from one specimen sequenced in a study of CD8+ T cells in alopecia areata. cDNA serving as the sequencing template came from extracted, reverse transcribed RNA. Produced via immunoSEQ multiplex PCR; TCRdb's table is partial and in-frame only. The sample yields around 140,000 clones, 85% to 90% seen once. The treatment is: oral pan-JAK inhibitor, 5-10 mg twice daily. Sequencing used CD8+ T cells sorted from blood, obtained at week 4, from a patient treated with tofacitinib. The source of these receptors is a human donor with alopecia areata.

The rearrangement uses TRBV29-1 and TRBJ2-5, with D perhaps matching TRBD2 (5 bases). The end of the DNA is better explained by TRBJ2-7, so the J call may be wrong. Germline CDR1 reads SQVTM; CDR2 reads ANQGSEA. This CDR3 comprises 13 residues. The CDR3 here is CSVAGSHSHEQYF. In DNA form, the CDR3 reads TGCAGCGTTGCGGGATCTCACAGCCACGAGCAGTACTTC.

This sequence joins TRBV15 and TRBJ2-1; the D call may be TRBD1 or TRBD2 (5 bases each). Germline values: CDR1 LNHNV, CDR2 YYDKDF (reference sequence). Trimming pared 0 bases from V and 7 bases from J, leaving 19 bases between. There are 17 residues in the CDR3. The CDR3 coding sequence is TGTGCCACCAGCAGAGATCGGGGCAGGGTGAGGGAAAATGAGCAGTTCTTC. Translation: CATSRDRGRVRENEQFF.

The chain links TRBV19 to TRBJ2-7; D remains unclear. The CDR3 totals 13 residues. Germline V gene sequence: CDR1 LNHDA, CDR2 SQIVND (reference sequence). V was shortened by 5 bases and J by 4 bases, with 12 bases between the two germline ends. The CDR3 nucleotides read TGTGCCAGTAGTGCGACGACAAGTTACGAGCAGTACTTC. Translated, it gives CASSATTSYEQYF.

This chain joins TRBV7-2 and TRBJ1-1, with D tentatively TRBD1 (6 bases). CDR1 and CDR2 (germline): SGHTA, FQGNSA. The V gene lost 6 bases and the J gene lost 4 bases, with 15 bases spanning the gap. This CDR3 comprises 14 residues. In nucleotides, the CDR3 is TGTGCCAGCAGGTTACAGGGAAGGGGCACTGAAGCTTTCTTT. Encoded protein: CASRLQGRGTEAFF.

J is TRBJ2-7 and V is TRBV19, with D tentatively TRBD2 (6 bases). Germline V gene lookup returns CDR1 LNHDA and CDR2 SQIVND (reference sequence). V was cut by 8 bases and J by 6 bases, with 20 bases left in between. The CDR3 length is 14 residues. Here the CDR3 DNA reads TGTGCCAGTGGGGAGGCGGTAACATCGGTCGAGCAGTACTTC. It specifies CASGEAVTSVEQYF.

This clone has only one observation. J is TRBJ2-5 and V is TRBV7-2; 12 nucleotides line up with TRBD2. After removal of 4 bases from V and 2 bases from J, the junction contained 5 bases not matched to a gene. In germline, CDR1 is SGHTA, CDR2 FQGNSA. The CDR3 length is 16 residues. The CDR3 here is CASSSILAGGQETQYF. Here the CDR3 DNA reads TGTGCCAGCAGCTCTATACTAGCGGGAGGACAAGAGACCCAGTACTTC.

About this clone: An end of the junction differs from the germline gene, which may be a read error. This chain links TRBV7-3 with TRBJ1-1; maybe TRBD1 (6 bases). Germline CDR1 is SGHTA and CDR2 is FQGTGA. This CDR3 has 14 amino acids. The CDR3 DNA sequence: TGTGCCAGCAGCCTAACAGGGTCGAACACTGAAGCTTTCTTT. It codes for CASSLTGSNTEAFF.

The J gene is TRBJ2-1, the V gene TRBV30, with 10 bases fitting TRBD1. Trimming removed 8 bases from V and 5 bases from J; junction bases left unmatched: 12. From germline, CDR1 is GTSNPN and CDR2 SVGIG (reference sequence). The CDR3 extends over 15 amino acids. CDR3 sequence: CAGTVGTGANNEQFF. The CDR3 nucleotides are TGTGCCGGAACCGTCGGGACAGGGGCGAACAATGAGCAGTTCTTC.